Listed here are 27 T cell receptor beta chains from one sample, sequenced in a study of blood T cells in healthy people across ages (dated by TCRdb to 2015 to 2017). Library preparation employed 5' RACE. Sequenced on an Illumina HiSeq 2500. The second PCR ran for roughly 7 to 11 cycles and used a J-beta primer mix along with a sample-barcoded 5' primer. In TCRdb, the public reads were trimmed at Q25 with fastp and aligned with MiXCR, with productive beta chains retained. Rows merge per CDR3 protein into single entries with the most common DNA and genes. The sample table shows 650,000 to 800,000 distinct CDR3 sequences, and around 43% are seen once. In total, the top ten clones hold around 18% of the sample. Sequenced sample: blood. The source of these receptors is a man aged 55 to 70 in good health.

V is TRBV27 and J is TRBJ2-5, with TRBD1 matching 8 bases. The J call may not be correct, given that the DNA end is closer to TRBJ2-7. Germline CDR1 MNHEY, CDR2 SMNVEV (reference sequence). This CDR3 is 15 amino acids long. The CDR3 DNA reads as TGTGCCAGCAGTTTATACGGACAGGGTACCTACGAGCAGTACTTC. Its protein product is CASSLYGQGTYEQYF.

The chain couples TRBV20-1 to TRBJ2-3; D uncertain. V shed 3 bases and J shed 2 bases, with 12 bases lying between them. The CDR3 is 14 amino acids. Germline V CDR1 and CDR2: DFQATT, SNEGSKA (reference sequence). The CDR3 nucleotides read TGCAGTGCTAGCGGAATGGAAATCACAGATACGCAGTATTTT. Amino acid sequence: CSASGMEITDTQYF.

The chain is built from TRBV20-1 and TRBJ2-7, with D possibly matching TRBD1 (6 bases). The CDR3 contains 12 residues. Germline V gene sequence: CDR1 DFQATT, CDR2 SNEGSKA (reference sequence). Trimming left V 6 bases short and J 4 bases short, with 13 bases between. The CDR3 region is CSAHRGRYEQYF. The DNA for the CDR3 is TGCAGTGCGCATAGGGGGAGATACGAGCAGTACTTC.

The chain joins TRBV27 to TRBJ1-2; no clear D gene. V was trimmed by 5 bases and J by 1 base, leaving 14 bases between them. CDR1 and CDR2 (germline): MNHEY, SMNVEV (reference sequence). CDR3 size: 15 residues. Here the CDR3 reads CASSRSIDVNYGYTF. For the CDR3, the DNA is TGTGCCAGCAGTCGGTCAATCGACGTTAACTATGGCTACACCTTC.

The rearrangement uses TRBV20-1 and TRBJ2-5; 12 nucleotides line up with TRBD2. This CDR3 contains 18 residues. The V gene's germline CDR1 is DFQATT and CDR2 SNEGSKA (reference sequence). The trim removed 0 bases at V and 1 base at J, leaving 9 bases unmatched. CDR3 residues: CSARDQLAGGRFQETQYF. The DNA for the CDR3 is TGCAGTGCTAGAGATCAACTAGCGGGGGGCCGGTTCCAAGAGACCCAGTACTTC.

This clonotype occurred a few times. The germline gene is not matched at one end of the junction; a read error may be the cause. The chain recombines TRBV6-2 or TRBV6-3 with TRBJ1-2, with D possibly TRBD1 on 5 matching bases. This CDR3 spans 13 amino acids. Germline V gene lookup returns CDR1 MNHEY and CDR2 SVGEGT. The CDR3: CAGSRARVDGYTF. The CDR3 bases are TGTGCCGGCAGCAGGGCCAGAGTGGATGGCTACACCTTC.

The gene calls are TRBV6-6 and TRBJ2-2; 11 bases are a match to TRBD1. The CDR3 runs 13 residues. Germline V gene lookup returns CDR1 MNHNY and CDR2 SVGAGI (reference sequence). Germline trimming cut 8 bases from V and 4 bases from J; bases unmatched to any gene: 0. CDR3 amino acids: CASGTGGTGELFF. The CDR3 DNA sequence: TGTGCCAGCGGGACAGGGGGCACCGGGGAGCTGTTTTTT.

V usage is TRBV12-3 or TRBV12-4 and J usage is TRBJ1-1, with TRBD1 matching over 10 bases. The CDR3 has 15 residues. The J segment lost 0 bases and the V segment lost 6 bases, leaving 4 bases of the junction unmatched. This CDR3 reads CASSRQGALNTEAFF. In nucleotides, the CDR3 is TGTGCCAGCAGCCGACAGGGGGCATTGAACACTGAAGCTTTCTTT.

Written as DNA, the CDR3 is TGTGCCAGCGGGACCGTAGATGGCTACACCTTC. Translation: CASGTVDGYTF. The chain combines TRBV28 with TRBJ1-2, with D tentatively TRBD1 (5 bases). The CDR3 contains 11 residues. Between the trimmed V and J ends, which lost 8 bases and 6 bases, there was a span of 10 bases. CDR1 and CDR2 from the germline V gene are MDHEN and SYDVKM.

The chain has TRBV12-5 and TRBJ1-2; weak D call: TRBD1 (6 bases). Germline V gives CDR1 LGHNT, CDR2 FRNRAP. The V gene lost 1 base and the J gene lost 6 bases, with 12 bases spanning the gap. The CDR3 has 14 amino acids. The CDR3 sequence: CASGLDSGANGYTF. Here the CDR3 DNA reads TGTGCTAGTGGTTTGGACTCGGGGGCGAATGGCTACACCTTC.

The chain uses TRBV7-2 and TRBJ1-2, with D unclear. Looked up from germline, CDR1 is SGHTA and CDR2 is FQGNSA. The CDR3 totals 16 residues. Trimming took off 1 base at V and 3 bases at J, with 15 bases between the two ends. The CDR3, as DNA: TGTGCCAGCAGCTTAGATCCCGCGGCAGGCGACTATGGCTACACCTTC. This sequence encodes CASSLDPAAGDYGYTF.

This clonotype turned up a few times. The chain recombines TRBV12-3 or TRBV12-4 with TRBJ2-3, with 14 bases fitting TRBD2. This CDR3 has 17 amino acids. The J segment lost 5 bases and the V segment lost 6 bases, leaving 10 bases of the junction unmatched. CDR3 region: CASRWTSGGLGGDTQYF. Here the CDR3 DNA reads TGTGCCAGCAGGTGGACTAGCGGGGGGCTCGGTGGAGATACGCAGTATTTT.

Comments on this clonotype: The germline gene is not matched at one end of the junction; a read error may be the cause. V and J are TRBV7-2 and TRBJ1-2; 11 bases are shared with TRBD1. The germline CDR1 and CDR2 sequences are SGHTA and FQGNSA. This CDR3 region has 16 residues. The CDR3 reads CASSQGTGGKNYDYTF. The CDR3, as DNA: TGTGCCAGCAGCCAAGGGACAGGGGGGAAGAACTATGACTACACCTTC.

V gene TRBV20-1 combines with J gene TRBJ2-4, with 10 positions matching TRBD2. The CDR3 loop spans 14 amino acids. V shed 0 bases, J shed 13 bases, and the junction held 9 bases outside the gene matches. Germline-derived CDR1 and CDR2 are DFQATT and SNEGSKA (reference sequence). The CDR3 spells CSARDLAGDWEQYF. The CDR3 nucleotides are TGCAGTGCTAGAGATCTAGCGGGGGATTGGGAGCAGTACTTC.

This clonotype was recorded a few times. The chain links TRBV5-1 to TRBJ2-7; 8 positions agree with TRBD2. CDR1 SGHRS and CDR2 YFSETQ come from the germline V gene. V dropped 4 bases and J dropped 3; count of bases not matched to a gene: 6. The CDR3 spans 14 residues. CDR3 protein: CASSRGGPVYEQYF. The DNA of the CDR3 is TGCGCCAGCAGCCGGGGGGGCCCAGTCTACGAGCAGTACTTC.

This chain links TRBV5-1 with TRBJ2-5, with 10 nucleotides matching TRBD2. Germline CDR1 is SGHRS and CDR2 is YFSETQ. V lost 4 bases to trimming and J lost 2 bases; unmatched junction nucleotides: 8. This CDR3 is built from 16 residues. CDR3 in amino acids: CASSRSVAGGQETQYF. The DNA of the CDR3 is TGCGCCAGCAGCCGTTCGGTAGCGGGGGGACAAGAGACCCAGTACTTC.

This chain uses TRBV20-1 with TRBJ2-5, with D maybe TRBD1 (5 bases). The J call may be wrong; the DNA end is better matched by TRBJ2-7. The CDR3 spans 17 residues. Germline lookup yields CDR1 DFQATT and CDR2 SNEGSKA (reference sequence). CDR3: CSALRERNLLHTYEQYF. DNA of the CDR3: TGCAGTGCTCTCAGGGAAAGAAACTTGCTACATACTTACGAGCAGTACTTC.

This clonotype was found a few times. The chain links TRBV5-1 to TRBJ2-7; 7 bases fit TRBD1. This CDR3 has 15 residues. The germline CDR1 and CDR2 sequences are SGHRS and YFSETQ. J gave up 3 bases and V 4 bases, and 10 bases lay outside the gene matches. The CDR3 protein is CASSPPGTDLYEQYF. The CDR3 bases are TGCGCCAGCAGCCCTCCCGGGACAGACCTCTACGAGCAGTACTTC.

This clonotype has only a few counts. The chain uses TRBV10-3 and TRBJ2-1; 13 bases align to TRBD2. V gave up 5 bases and J gave up 2 bases; unmatched junction bases: 6. The germline CDR1 and CDR2 sequences are ENHRY and SYGVKD. The CDR3 totals 17 residues. The CDR3: CAISPAGLAGTYNEQFF. The CDR3 DNA sequence: TGTGCCATCAGTCCCGCGGGACTAGCGGGGACCTACAATGAGCAGTTCTTC.

This clonotype has only one observation. CDR3 nucleotide sequence: TGTGCCAGCAGCCAAGACCCGGGACTAGCGGGGGATTACCAAGAGACCCAGTACTTC. This translates into CASSQDPGLAGDYQETQYF. This chain connects TRBV14 to TRBJ2-5; TRBD2 matches at 14 bases. Looked up from germline, CDR1 is SGHDN and CDR2 is FVKESK. There are 19 residues in the CDR3. Trimming took 0 bases from V and 0 from J; bases not matched to a gene: 6.

This clonotype has a handful of counts. CDR3 coding DNA: TGTGCCAGCAGTTTTCAGGGTCGGGGTTATGGCTACACCTTC. Protein: CASSFQGRGYGYTF. This sequence joins TRBV27 and TRBJ1-2; TRBD1 might be the D (5 bases). This CDR3 has 14 residues. Germline V gives CDR1 MNHEY, CDR2 SMNVEV (reference sequence). Trimming cost V 3 bases and J 5 bases, with 13 bases left between them.

There are a few counts of this clonotype. This chain joins TRBV7-2 and TRBJ2-1; D not certain. The J call may be wrong; the DNA end is better matched by TRBJ2-7. CDR1 SGHTA and CDR2 FQGNSA come from the germline V gene. This CDR3 has 15 residues. CDR3 region: CASSLPVNSYNEQYF. Written as DNA, the CDR3 is TGTGCCAGCAGCTTACCCGTGAACTCCTACAATGAGCAGTACTTC.

This clonotype came up a few times. The chain links TRBV7-2 to TRBJ2-3, with 7 bases matching TRBD1. This CDR3 region has 16 residues. Germline V lookup: CDR1 SGHTA, CDR2 FQGNSA. J lost 0 bases, V lost 4 bases, and 7 bases had no gene match. As DNA, the CDR3 is TGTGCCAGCAGCTCCCACAGGGGAGCGAGCACAGATACGCAGTATTTT. Its protein is CASSSHRGASTDTQYF.

This clonotype was picked up a small number of times. The genes are TRBV4-3 and TRBJ2-1; D possibly corresponds to TRBD2 (6 bases). The CDR3 consists of 14 residues. In germline, CDR1 is LGHNA, CDR2 YSLEER. V was trimmed by 5 bases and J by 9 bases, leaving 17 bases between them. CDR3 region: CASSSHPGEGEQFF. CDR3 DNA: TGCGCCAGCAGCTCCCACCCGGGAGAAGGTGAGCAGTTCTTC.

The chain combines TRBV9 with TRBJ2-1; D is possibly TRBD1 (5 bases). The V end lost 0 bases, the J end lost 10 bases, and 14 bases lay between the germline ends. This CDR3 is built from 14 residues. Germline V gene lookup returns CDR1 SGDLS and CDR2 YYNGEE. As DNA, the CDR3 is TGTGCCAGCAGCGTAGAGCCCGCAACAGGAGAGCAGTTCTTC. Its translation: CASSVEPATGEQFF.

The V and J genes are TRBV7-2 and TRBJ1-2; D uncertain. Germline loops: CDR1 SGHTA, CDR2 FQGNSA. The CDR3 spans 15 residues. V was shortened by 1 base and J by 6 bases, with 15 bases between the two germline ends. Here the CDR3 DNA reads TGTGCCAGCAGCTTAGATTTGGGCACGGTGCATGGCTACACCTTC. Translated, it gives CASSLDLGTVHGYTF.

This sequence joins TRBV9 and TRBJ2-3; 12 bases line up with TRBD2. The CDR3 extends over 16 amino acids. Germline CDR1 is SGDLS and CDR2 is YYNGEE. V gave up 4 bases and J gave up 5 bases; unmatched junction bases: 8. The CDR3 DNA reads TGTGCCAGCAGCCCCCGGACTAGCGGGACGGGAGATACGCAGTATTTT. Amino acids: CASSPRTSGTGDTQYF.